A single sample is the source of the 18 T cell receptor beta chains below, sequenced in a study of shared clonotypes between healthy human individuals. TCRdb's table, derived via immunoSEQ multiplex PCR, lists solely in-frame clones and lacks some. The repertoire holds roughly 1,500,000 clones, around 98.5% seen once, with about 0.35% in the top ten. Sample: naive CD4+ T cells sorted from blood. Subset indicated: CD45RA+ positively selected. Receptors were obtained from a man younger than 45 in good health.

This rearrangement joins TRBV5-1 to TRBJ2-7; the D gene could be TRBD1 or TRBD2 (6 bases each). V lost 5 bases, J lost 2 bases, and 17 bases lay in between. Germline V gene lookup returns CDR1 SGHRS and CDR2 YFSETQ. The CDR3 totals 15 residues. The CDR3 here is CASSPRGASTYEQYF. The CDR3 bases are TGCGCCAGCAGTCCGAGGGGGGCATCTACCTACGAGCAGTACTTC.

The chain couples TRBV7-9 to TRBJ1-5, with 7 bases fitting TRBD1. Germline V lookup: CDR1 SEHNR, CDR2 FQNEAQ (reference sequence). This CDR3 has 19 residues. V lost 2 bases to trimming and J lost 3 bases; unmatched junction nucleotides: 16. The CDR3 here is CASSLSGDSRTGTNQPQHF. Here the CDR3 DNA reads TGTGCCAGCAGCTTAAGTGGGGACAGCCGGACTGGGACCAATCAGCCCCAGCATTTT.

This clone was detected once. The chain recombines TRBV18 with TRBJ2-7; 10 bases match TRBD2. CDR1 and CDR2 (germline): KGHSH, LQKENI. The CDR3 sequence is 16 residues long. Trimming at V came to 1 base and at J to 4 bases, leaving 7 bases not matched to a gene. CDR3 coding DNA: TGTGCCAGCTCACCACAACTAGCGGGAAGGTGGTACGAGCAGTACTTC. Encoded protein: CASSPQLAGRWYEQYF.

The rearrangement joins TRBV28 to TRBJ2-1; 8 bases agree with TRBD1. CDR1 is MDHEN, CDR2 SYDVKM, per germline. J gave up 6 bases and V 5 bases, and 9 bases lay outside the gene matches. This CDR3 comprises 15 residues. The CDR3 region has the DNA TGTGCCAGCAGTCCCGGGAGAGACAGGGGCAATGAGCAGTTCTTC. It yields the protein CASSPGRDRGNEQFF. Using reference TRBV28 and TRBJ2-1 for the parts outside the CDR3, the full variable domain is DVKVTQSSRYLVKRTGEKVFLECVQDMDHENMFWYRQDPGLGLRLIYFSYDVKMKEKGDIPEGYSVSREKKERFSLILESASTNQTSMYLCASSPGRDRGNEQFFGPGTRLTVL.

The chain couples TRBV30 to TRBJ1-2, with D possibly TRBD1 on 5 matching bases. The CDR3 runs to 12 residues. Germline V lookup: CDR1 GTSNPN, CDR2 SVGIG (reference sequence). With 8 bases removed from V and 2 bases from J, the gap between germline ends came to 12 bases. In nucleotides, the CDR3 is TGTGCCCTACTCGAGGGGAACTATGGCTACACCTTC. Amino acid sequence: CALLEGNYGYTF.

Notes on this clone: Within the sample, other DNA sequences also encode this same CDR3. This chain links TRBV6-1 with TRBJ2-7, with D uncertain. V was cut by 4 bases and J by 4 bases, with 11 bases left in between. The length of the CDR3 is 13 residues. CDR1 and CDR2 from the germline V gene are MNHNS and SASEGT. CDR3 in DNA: TGTGCCAGCAGTGTGGGCCCGTCGTACGAGCAGTACTTC. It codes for CASSVGPSYEQYF.

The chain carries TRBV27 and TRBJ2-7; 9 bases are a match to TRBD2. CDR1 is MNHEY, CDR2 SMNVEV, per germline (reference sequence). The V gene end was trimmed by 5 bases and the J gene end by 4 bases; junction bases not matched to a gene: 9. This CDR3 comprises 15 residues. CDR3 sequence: CASSRRTSDHYEQYF. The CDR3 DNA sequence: TGTGCCAGCAGTCGGAGGACTAGCGACCATTACGAGCAGTACTTC.

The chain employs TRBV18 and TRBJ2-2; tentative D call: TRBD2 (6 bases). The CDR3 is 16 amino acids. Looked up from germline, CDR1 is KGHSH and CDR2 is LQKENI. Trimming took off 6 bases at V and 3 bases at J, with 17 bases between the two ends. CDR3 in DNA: TGTGCCAGCTCCCCCTTTGCGGGATACGACACCGGGGAGCTGTTTTTT. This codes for CASSPFAGYDTGELFF.

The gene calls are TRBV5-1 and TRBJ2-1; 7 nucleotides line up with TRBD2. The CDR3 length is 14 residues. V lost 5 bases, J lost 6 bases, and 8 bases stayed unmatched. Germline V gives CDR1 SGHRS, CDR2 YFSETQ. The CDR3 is CASSSRLAVNEQFF. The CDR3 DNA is TGCGCCAGCAGTTCGCGACTAGCTGTCAATGAGCAGTTCTTC. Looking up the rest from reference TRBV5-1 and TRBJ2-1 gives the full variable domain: KAGVTQTPRYLIKTRGQQVTLSCSPISGHRSVSWYQQTPGQGLQFLFEYFSETQRNKGNFPGRFSGRQFSNSRSEMNVSTLELGDSALYLCASSSRLAVNEQFFGPGTRLTVL.

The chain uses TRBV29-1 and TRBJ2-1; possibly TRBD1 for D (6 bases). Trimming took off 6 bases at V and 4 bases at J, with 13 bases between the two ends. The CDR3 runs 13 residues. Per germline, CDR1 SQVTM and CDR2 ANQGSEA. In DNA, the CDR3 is TGCAGCGTCTCCGACACAGGGTACAATGAGCAGTTCTTC. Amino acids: CSVSDTGYNEQFF.

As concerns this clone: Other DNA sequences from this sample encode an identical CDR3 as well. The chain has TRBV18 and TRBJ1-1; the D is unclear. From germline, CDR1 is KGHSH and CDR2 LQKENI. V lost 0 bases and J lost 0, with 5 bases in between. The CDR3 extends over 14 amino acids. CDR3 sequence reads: CASSPPGLNTEAFF. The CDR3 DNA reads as TGTGCCAGCTCACCACCGGGCCTGAACACTGAAGCTTTCTTT.

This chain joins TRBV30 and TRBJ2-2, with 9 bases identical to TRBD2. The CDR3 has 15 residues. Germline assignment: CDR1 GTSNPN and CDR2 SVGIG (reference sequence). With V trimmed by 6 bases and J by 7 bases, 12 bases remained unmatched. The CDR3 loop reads CACLRLAGAGGELFF. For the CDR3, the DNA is TGTGCCTGCCTCCGATTAGCGGGAGCTGGCGGGGAGCTGTTTTTT.

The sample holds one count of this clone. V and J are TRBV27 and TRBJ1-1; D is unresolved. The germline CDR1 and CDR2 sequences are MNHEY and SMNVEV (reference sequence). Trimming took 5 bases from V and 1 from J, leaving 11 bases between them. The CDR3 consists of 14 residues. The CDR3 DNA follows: TGTGCCAGCAGTCACGGGCCTTCGAACACTGAAGCTTTCTTT. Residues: CASSHGPSNTEAFF.

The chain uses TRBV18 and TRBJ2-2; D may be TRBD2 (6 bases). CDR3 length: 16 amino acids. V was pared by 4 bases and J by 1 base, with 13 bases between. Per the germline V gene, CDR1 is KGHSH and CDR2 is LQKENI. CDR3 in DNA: TGTGCCAGCTCACTAGGGACTCTACGGAACACCGGGGAGCTGTTTTTT. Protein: CASSLGTLRNTGELFF.

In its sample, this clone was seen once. CDR3 DNA: TGCGCCAGCAGCCCCTTTGGTAGGGATTCCAATCAGCCCCAGCATTTT. Residues: CASSPFGRDSNQPQHF. The V call is TRBV5-1, the J call TRBJ1-5; D uncertain. In germline, CDR1 is SGHRS, CDR2 YFSETQ. The CDR3 contains 16 residues. Trimming removed 4 bases from V and 3 bases from J, with 17 bases in between.

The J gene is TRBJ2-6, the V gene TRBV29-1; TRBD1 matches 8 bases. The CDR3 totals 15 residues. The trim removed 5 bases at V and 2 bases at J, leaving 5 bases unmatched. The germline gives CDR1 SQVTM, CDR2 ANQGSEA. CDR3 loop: CSVRWTGTGANVLTF. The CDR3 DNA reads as TGCAGCGTTCGCTGGACAGGGACTGGGGCCAACGTCCTGACTTTC.

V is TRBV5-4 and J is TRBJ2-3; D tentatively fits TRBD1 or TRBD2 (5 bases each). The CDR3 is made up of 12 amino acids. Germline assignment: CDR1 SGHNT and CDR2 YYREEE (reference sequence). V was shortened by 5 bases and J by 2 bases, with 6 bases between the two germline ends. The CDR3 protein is CASRGTTDTQYF. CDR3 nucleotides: TGTGCCAGCAGAGGGACCACAGATACGCAGTATTTT.

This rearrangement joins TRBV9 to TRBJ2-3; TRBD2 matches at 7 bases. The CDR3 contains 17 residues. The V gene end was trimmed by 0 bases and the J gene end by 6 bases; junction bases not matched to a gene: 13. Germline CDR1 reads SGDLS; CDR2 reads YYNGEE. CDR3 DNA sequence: TGTGCCAGCAGCGTAGGCTTAGGGCTAGCGGCCGAGGATACGCAGTATTTT. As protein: CASSVGLGLAAEDTQYF.